This TCR beta chain was recorded in a study of blood T cell repertoires in COVID-19. On the study more broadly: Samples of COVID-19 (acute and convalescent) were obtained from the United States, Italy and Spain.

Germline lookup yields CDR1 LGHNT and CDR2 FRNRAP. Deletions cut 1 base from V and 3 bases from J, with 7 bases between. CDR3 size: 13 residues. Methods used by the authors: Amplification of reference gene primers provided the estimated nucleated cell counts. Using immunoSEQ multiplex PCR, the repertoire was profiled, and TCRdb retains in-frame clones only, with some absent. The V and J calls and the clone size are those of that table, but D and trimming were determined from the DNA. The table shows 99,000 or so clones, with 85% to 90% occurring only once. What was sequenced was peripheral blood. The clonotype was recovered from a human donor in a cohort sampled during active COVID-19. The chain joins TRBV12-5 to TRBJ2-7, with D possibly matching TRBD1 (5 bases). CDR3 protein: CASGLDRFYEQYF. The CDR3 DNA follows: TGTGCTAGTGGTTTGGACAGGTTCTACGAGCAGTACTTC. The full variable domain, completed using reference TRBV12-5 and TRBJ2-7, is DARVTQTPRHKVTEMGQEVTMRCQPILGHNTVFWYRQTMMQGLELLAYFRNRAPLDDSGMPKDRFSAEMPDATLATLKIQPSEPRDSAVYFCASGLDRFYEQYFGPGTRLTVT.